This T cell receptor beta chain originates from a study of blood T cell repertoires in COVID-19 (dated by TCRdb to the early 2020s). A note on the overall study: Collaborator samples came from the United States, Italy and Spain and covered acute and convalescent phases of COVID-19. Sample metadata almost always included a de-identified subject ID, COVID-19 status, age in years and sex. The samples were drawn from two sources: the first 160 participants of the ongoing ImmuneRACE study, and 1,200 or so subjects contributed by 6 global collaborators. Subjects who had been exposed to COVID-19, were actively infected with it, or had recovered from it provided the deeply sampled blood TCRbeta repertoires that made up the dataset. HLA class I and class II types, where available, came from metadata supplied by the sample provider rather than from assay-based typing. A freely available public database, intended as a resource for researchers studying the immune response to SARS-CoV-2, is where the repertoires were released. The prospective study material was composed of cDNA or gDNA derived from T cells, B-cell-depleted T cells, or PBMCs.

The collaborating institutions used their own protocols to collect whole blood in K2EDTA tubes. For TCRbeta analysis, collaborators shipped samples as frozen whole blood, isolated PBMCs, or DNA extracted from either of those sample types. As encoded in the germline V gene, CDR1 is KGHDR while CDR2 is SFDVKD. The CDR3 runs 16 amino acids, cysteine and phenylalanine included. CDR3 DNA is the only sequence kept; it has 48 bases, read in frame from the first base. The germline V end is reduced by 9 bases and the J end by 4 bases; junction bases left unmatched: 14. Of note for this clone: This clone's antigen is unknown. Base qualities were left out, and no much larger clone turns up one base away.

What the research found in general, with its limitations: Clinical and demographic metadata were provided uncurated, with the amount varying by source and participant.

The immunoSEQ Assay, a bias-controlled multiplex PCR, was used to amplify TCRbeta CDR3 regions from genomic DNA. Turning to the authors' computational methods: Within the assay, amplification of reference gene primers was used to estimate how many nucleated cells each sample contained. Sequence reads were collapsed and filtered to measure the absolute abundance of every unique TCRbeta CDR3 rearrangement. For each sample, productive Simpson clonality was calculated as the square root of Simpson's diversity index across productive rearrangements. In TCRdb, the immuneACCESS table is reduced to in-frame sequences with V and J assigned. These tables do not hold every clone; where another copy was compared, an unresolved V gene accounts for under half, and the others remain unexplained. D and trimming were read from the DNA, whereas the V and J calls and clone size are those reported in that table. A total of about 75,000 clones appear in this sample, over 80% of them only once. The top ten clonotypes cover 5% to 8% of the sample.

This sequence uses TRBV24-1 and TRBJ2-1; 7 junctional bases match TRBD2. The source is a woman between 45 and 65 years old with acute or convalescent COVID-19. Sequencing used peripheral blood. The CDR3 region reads CATQTSERDRYNEQFF. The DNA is TGTGCCACCCAAACCTCGGAGCGGGACCGTTACAATGAGCAGTTCTTC.